This T cell receptor (beta chain) was sequenced for a study of cytotoxic CD8 clonotypes in ibrutinib-treated CLL. As for the study in general: Response sampling came at median 12 months of treatment, ranging roughly 6 to 36 months.

Only in-frame clones appear in the TCRdb table, and some are missing; sequencing was by immunoSEQ multiplex PCR. The sample lists under 45,000 clones; 65% to 70% were seen once. Germline V gene data show CDR1 as WNHNN and CDR2 as SYGVQD (reference sequence). The CDR3 extends over 17 amino acids. Germline trimming cut 4 bases from V and 3 bases from J; bases unmatched to any gene: 13. The receptor was isolated from a human donor with chronic lymphocytic leukemia. This chain connects TRBV10-1 to TRBJ2-3; 7 bases match TRBD2. Material: PBMCs, obtained at disease progression, from a patient treated with ibrutinib. For the CDR3, the DNA is TGCGCCAGCAGTGTCGACGGGGCTAGCGGAGCGACAGATACGCAGTATTTT. Protein product: CASSVDGASGATDTQYF.